These 29 T cell receptor beta chains were all obtained from the same sample, sequenced in a study of T-cell reconstitution after alpha-beta-depleted transplantation in children. It was with unique molecular identifiers that the TCRbeta library was prepared. TCRdb re-derived calls from the PCR reads in MiXCR, one entry per CDR3 protein. The sample includes around 230,000 distinct CDR3 sequences, approximately 19% of them seen just once. Sequences were derived from PBMCs, mostly from graft donor cells, sampled 360 days after TCRalphabeta/CD19-depleted stem cell transplant. These TCRs come from a male patient between 2 and 15 years old who had a stem cell transplant for acute lymphoblastic leukemia, so the T cells may come from the graft donor.

This clonotype was counted only a few times. This chain links TRBV7-9 with TRBJ2-7, with TRBD1 matching over 9 bases. Germline CDR1 SEHNR, CDR2 FQNEAQ (reference sequence). This CDR3 has 15 amino acids. Trimming at V came to 9 bases and at J to 0 bases, leaving 9 bases not matched to a gene. As DNA, the CDR3 is TGTGCCAGTAGCCCGGGGACAGGGTCCTCCTACGAGCAGTACTTC. It translates to CASSPGTGSSYEQYF.

V gene TRBV20-1 combines with J gene TRBJ2-4, with D uncertain. The germline V gene encodes CDR1 DFQATT and CDR2 SNEGSKA (reference sequence). V lost 1 base and J lost 2, with 6 bases in between. The length of the CDR3 is 13 residues. The CDR3 protein is CSARVPTKNIQYF. The CDR3 nucleotides read TGCAGTGCTAGAGTACCAACCAAAAACATTCAGTACTTC.

This clonotype was detected only a few times. V is TRBV12-3 or TRBV12-4 and J is TRBJ2-7; the D is unclear. The CDR3 has 14 residues. The V end lost 6 bases, the J end lost 2 bases, and 14 bases lay between the germline ends. The CDR3 loop is CASSFPPATYEQYF. As DNA, the CDR3 is TGTGCCAGCAGCTTTCCCCCCGCGACCTACGAGCAGTACTTC.

This chain connects TRBV27 to TRBJ2-5; unclear D gene. This CDR3 spans 16 amino acids. The germline CDR1 and CDR2 sequences are MNHEY and SMNVEV (reference sequence). V was shortened by 0 bases and J by 5 bases, with 16 bases between the two germline ends. The CDR3 here is CASSLSPAQSRETQYF. CDR3 nucleotides: TGTGCCAGCAGTTTATCCCCCGCACAGTCCCGGGAGACCCAGTACTTC.

This clonotype has only a few counts. This chain connects TRBV28 to TRBJ2-3; D is ambiguous. Trimming left V 5 bases short and J 0 bases short, with 6 bases between. Germline V gene data show CDR1 as MDHEN and CDR2 as SYDVKM. This CDR3 contains 13 residues. DNA of the CDR3: TGTGCCAGCAGTCAGCCGAGCACAGATACGCAGTATTTT. Its translation is CASSQPSTDTQYF.

The genes are TRBV6-1 and TRBJ2-1; 10 nucleotides line up with TRBD2. The CDR3 contains 15 residues. Germline loops: CDR1 MNHNS, CDR2 SASEGT. V lost 7 bases, J lost 10 bases, and 13 bases stayed unmatched. The CDR3 DNA sequence: TGTGCCAGCAAGCGGGGGGGGCTAGCGGGATGGGAGCAGTTCTTC. Translating it yields CASKRGGLAGWEQFF.

This clonotype showed up many times. The chain combines TRBV7-2 with TRBJ2-3, with 7 bases matching TRBD2. Germline V gene data show CDR1 as SGHTA and CDR2 as FQGNSA. V trimming: 8 bases; J trimming: 1 base; junction bases outside the gene matches: 6. The length of the CDR3 is 14 residues. The chain's CDR3 is CASRRGSGTDTQYF. CDR3 DNA sequence: TGTGCCAGCCGGCGGGGGTCGGGCACAGATACGCAGTATTTT. The complete variable domain, with remaining parts taken from reference TRBV7-2 and TRBJ2-3, reads GAGVSQSPSNKVTEKGKDVELRCDPISGHTALYWYRQSLGQGLEFLIYFQGNSAPDKSGLPSDRFSAERTGGSVSTLTIQRTQQEDSAVYLCASRRGSGTDTQYFGPGTRLTVL.

This clonotype has just a few counts. V usage is TRBV10-3 and J usage is TRBJ2-5, with 7 bases lining up with TRBD1. CDR3 length: 14 residues. Trimming removed 7 bases from V and 0 bases from J; junction bases left unmatched: 5. Per the germline V gene, CDR1 is ENHRY and CDR2 is SYGVKD. Here the CDR3 reads CAIKKTGNQETQYF. For the CDR3, the DNA is TGTGCCATCAAGAAGACAGGGAACCAAGAGACCCAGTACTTC.

This clonotype has at least ten counts. The V and J genes are TRBV2 and TRBJ2-7; TRBD2 might be the D (6 bases). Germline CDR1 reads SNHLY; CDR2 reads FYNNEI. The V end lost 7 bases, the J end lost 3 bases, and 10 bases lay between the germline ends. This CDR3 contains 12 residues. The CDR3 DNA is TGTGCCAGCACGGGGAGGATCTACGAGCAGTACTTC. Its protein product is CASTGRIYEQYF.

V usage is TRBV7-6 and J usage is TRBJ2-1, with 12 bases that match TRBD2. The CDR3 contains 18 residues. The germline gives CDR1 SGHVS, CDR2 FNYEAQ. V lost 0 bases and J lost 3; bases outside the gene matches: 6. The CDR3: CASSLATSGGILYNEQFF. The CDR3 DNA is TGTGCCAGCAGCTTAGCAACTAGCGGGGGGATCCTCTACAATGAGCAGTTCTTC.

V usage is TRBV12-3 or TRBV12-4 and J usage is TRBJ2-5, with 9 bases lining up with TRBD1. This CDR3 is 15 amino acids long. V shed 3 bases and J 5 bases; nucleotides not matched to a gene: 7. The DNA of the CDR3 is TGTGCCAGCAGTTTCGGGGACAGGGATAGTGAGACCCAGTACTTC. The encoded protein is CASSFGDRDSETQYF.

A few counts support this clonotype. V gene TRBV5-1 combines with J gene TRBJ1-1, with TRBD1 matching over 7 bases. This CDR3 has 16 amino acids. V gave up 2 bases and J gave up 8 bases; unmatched junction bases: 15. Per germline, CDR1 SGHRS and CDR2 YFSETQ. In DNA form, the CDR3 reads TGCGCCAGCAGCTTCAATGGTGGAGGGGGCCCTCGGGAAGCTTTCTTT. It yields the protein CASSFNGGGGPREAFF.

The chain couples TRBV7-2 to TRBJ1-4; 7 bases agree with TRBD1. Germline lookup yields CDR1 SGHTA and CDR2 FQGNSA. J was trimmed by 11 bases and V by 5 bases; bases with no gene match: 5. This CDR3 is built from 12 residues. The CDR3 is CASSPDREKLFF. The CDR3 nucleotides read TGTGCCAGCAGCCCCGACAGGGAGAAACTGTTTTTT. The full variable domain, rest sourced from reference TRBV7-2 and TRBJ1-4, is GAGVSQSPSNKVTEKGKDVELRCDPISGHTALYWYRQSLGQGLEFLIYFQGNSAPDKSGLPSDRFSAERTGGSVSTLTIQRTQQEDSAVYLCASSPDREKLFFGSGTQLSVL.

The rearrangement uses TRBV4-3 and TRBJ2-2; 8 positions agree with TRBD1. Germline assignment: CDR1 LGHNA and CDR2 YSLEER. Trimming removed 0 bases from V and 3 bases from J; junction bases left unmatched: 3. The CDR3 covers 16 residues. The CDR3 sequence is CASSQDRGLYTGELFF. CDR3 coding DNA: TGCGCCAGCAGCCAAGACAGGGGGCTATACACCGGGGAGCTGTTTTTT.

The chain combines TRBV6-2 or TRBV6-3 with TRBJ2-5; no clear D gene. CDR1 is MNHEY and CDR2 is SVGEGT in the germline V gene. This CDR3 spans 16 amino acids. V was shortened by 2 bases and J by 1 base, with 14 bases between the two germline ends. The CDR3 loop is CASSYGWASAQETQYF. The CDR3 DNA is TGTGCCAGCAGTTACGGGTGGGCGTCGGCCCAAGAGACCCAGTACTTC.

The CDR3 DNA reads TGCAGCTACGGCTCTGGGGCCAACGTCCTGACTTTC. This encodes CSYGSGANVLTF. The gene calls are TRBV20-1 and TRBJ2-6; no clear D gene. The CDR3 is 12 amino acids. Looked up from germline, CDR1 is DFQATT and CDR2 is SNEGSKA (reference sequence).

This sequence joins TRBV5-1 and TRBJ1-2; 7 nucleotides agree with TRBD1. The CDR3 covers 15 residues. V lost 4 bases, J lost 6 bases, and 12 bases stayed unmatched. Germline V gene lookup returns CDR1 SGHRS and CDR2 YFSETQ. CDR3 coding DNA: TGCGCCAGCAGCGCAACAGGGGCAGCCCAGGATGGCTACACCTTC. Amino acids: CASSATGAAQDGYTF.

The genes are TRBV5-6 and TRBJ1-1, with D uncertain. The length of the CDR3 is 13 residues. Deletions cut 4 bases from V and 5 bases from J, with 12 bases between. Germline lookup yields CDR1 SGHDT and CDR2 YYEEEE. CDR3 in amino acids: CASSRTLDTEAFF. As DNA, the CDR3 is TGTGCCAGCAGCCGGACCTTAGATACTGAAGCTTTCTTT.

This chain links TRBV6-1 with TRBJ1-1, with D uncertain. Trimming left V 7 bases short and J 3 bases short, with 21 bases between. This CDR3 is built from 16 residues. Germline V gives CDR1 MNHNS, CDR2 SASEGT. The DNA of the CDR3 is TGTGCCAGCATCTCCTTAAAGGGCGGGCTGGACACTGAAGCTTTCTTT. Encoded protein: CASISLKGGLDTEAFF.

This clonotype was counted a few times. This sequence joins TRBV6-2 or TRBV6-3 and TRBJ1-2, with D possibly TRBD1 on 6 matching bases. Trimming took off 5 bases at V and 6 bases at J, with 7 bases between the two ends. Germline V CDR1 and CDR2: MNHEY, SVGEGT. This CDR3 has 11 residues. The CDR3 loop reads CASSTGNGYTF. In DNA, the CDR3 is TGTGCCAGCAGTACAGGGAATGGCTACACCTTC.

V is TRBV11-3 and J is TRBJ2-1; possible D gene TRBD2, 6 bases. The germline gives CDR1 SGHNT, CDR2 YENEEA. The CDR3 totals 16 residues. V was trimmed by 5 bases and J by 2 bases, leaving 16 bases between them. In DNA, the CDR3 is TGTGCCAGCAGCCGGAGGGTTTCGACCCCCTACAATGAGCAGTTCTTC. It yields the protein CASSRRVSTPYNEQFF. The full variable domain, rest sourced from reference TRBV11-3 and TRBJ2-1, is EAGVVQSPRYKIIEKKQPVAFWCNPISGHNTLYWYLQNLGQGPELLIRYENEEAVDDSQLPKDRFSAERLKGVDSTLKIQPAELGDSAVYLCASSRRVSTPYNEQFFGPGTRLTVL.

This clonotype was counted between two and nine times. The genes are TRBV29-1 and TRBJ1-1; a weak D match, TRBD1 (5 bases). The CDR3 has 11 residues. Germline loops: CDR1 SQVTM, CDR2 ANQGSEA. The V end lost 7 bases, the J end lost 8 bases, and 14 bases lay between the germline ends. The CDR3 loop is CSEGDQEEAFF. As DNA, the CDR3 is TGCAGCGAAGGGGACCAAGAAGAAGCTTTCTTT.

This clonotype appeared a few times. The genes are TRBV7-9 and TRBJ2-1, with 7 bases aligning to TRBD2. The CDR3 has 13 residues. CDR1 is SEHNR, CDR2 FQNEAQ, per germline (reference sequence). J was trimmed by 7 bases and V by 8 bases; bases with no gene match: 8. The CDR3 DNA sequence: TGTGCCAGCTGGGCGGGAGTCGGAAATGAGCAGTTCTTC. Residues: CASWAGVGNEQFF.

The sample holds many counts of this clonotype. The chain combines TRBV6-5 with TRBJ2-5; D possibly corresponds to TRBD1 (6 bases). V lost 4 bases, J lost 5 bases, and 17 bases lay in between. This CDR3 has 15 amino acids. Germline V lookup: CDR1 MNHEY, CDR2 SVGAGI. The CDR3 here is CASSFSPGTKETQYF. In nucleotides, the CDR3 is TGTGCCAGCAGTTTCAGTCCCGGGACAAAGGAGACCCAGTACTTC.

This clonotype was found a few times. This chain connects TRBV5-5 to TRBJ2-4; 7 bases are shared with TRBD2. Germline CDR1 reads SGHKS; CDR2 reads YYEKEE (reference sequence). The V gene end was trimmed by 1 base and the J gene end by 0 bases; junction bases not matched to a gene: 4. The CDR3 extends over 16 amino acids. The CDR3 region is CASSLREVLAKNIQYF. CDR3 coding DNA: TGTGCCAGCAGCTTGCGGGAGGTGCTAGCCAAAAACATTCAGTACTTC.

This chain uses TRBV10-3 with TRBJ2-7; 7 bases fit TRBD2. V trimming: 8 bases; J trimming: 4 bases; junction bases outside the gene matches: 8. Germline lookup yields CDR1 ENHRY and CDR2 SYGVKD. This CDR3 has 13 residues. This CDR3 reads CAISRTSLYEQYF. CDR3 sequence (DNA): TGTGCCATCTCCCGGACTAGTCTATACGAGCAGTACTTC.

The table lists this clonotype with many counts. The chain links TRBV10-2 to TRBJ2-7; TRBD1 agrees at 7 bases. The V and J ends lost 6 bases and 0 bases, in that order; junction bases with no gene match: 2. Per germline, CDR1 WSHSY and CDR2 SAAADI. The CDR3 is 13 residues long. In DNA form, the CDR3 reads TGCGCCAGCAGCAGACAGGGCTCCTACGAGCAGTACTTC. Translating gives CASSRQGSYEQYF.

As regards this clonotype: The CDR3 carries no conserved terminal phenylalanine or tryptophan, so it likely arises from a read error. This sequence joins TRBV5-6 and TRBJ1-1; D not certain. The V end lost 2 bases, the J end lost 11 bases, and 13 bases lay between the germline ends. The V gene's germline CDR1 is SGHDT and CDR2 YYEEEE. The CDR3 sequence is 12 residues long. The CDR3 loop is CASSFLSSGAFS. CDR3 nucleotide sequence: TGTGCCAGCAGCTTTTTAAGCTCCGGGGCTTTCTCT.

This clonotype was recorded a few times. This chain joins TRBV7-8 and TRBJ2-1; 14 bases are shared with TRBD2. The CDR3 loop spans 19 amino acids. Trimming cost V 3 bases and J 4 bases; bases outside gene matches: 11. CDR1 is SGHVS and CDR2 is FQNEAQ in the germline V gene. The DNA of the CDR3 is TGTGCCAGCAGCTTCCGACTAGCGGGAGGGACTTCAGGGTACAATGAGCAGTTCTTC. Amino acids: CASSFRLAGGTSGYNEQFF.